This passage covers 30 T cell receptor beta chains from one sample sequenced in a study of blood T cell repertoires in COVID-19. The repertoire was sequenced with immunoSEQ multiplex PCR; TCRdb's copy has only in-frame clones and lacks some. The data show approximately 110,000 clones, more than 70% seen once. Input material: peripheral blood. The receptor set was obtained from a woman aged 80 or older with COVID-19, enrolled during active disease.

The J gene is TRBJ2-1, the V gene TRBV5-8; TRBD2 aligns across 16 bases. This CDR3 is built from 18 residues. CDR1 SGHTS and CDR2 YDEGEE come from the germline V gene. The junction had 12 bases not matched to a gene; V was cut back by 4 bases and J by 8 bases. The CDR3 protein is CASSGRSMGLAGGDEQFF. CDR3 nucleotide sequence: TGTGCCAGCAGCGGGAGGTCTATGGGACTAGCGGGAGGGGATGAGCAGTTCTTC. The full variable domain, its missing parts supplied by reference TRBV5-8 and TRBJ2-1, is EAGVTQSPTHLIKTRGQQATLRCSPISGHTSVYWYQQALGLGLQFLLWYDEGEERNRGNFPPRFSGRQFPNYSSELNVNALELEDSALYLCASSGRSMGLAGGDEQFFGPGTRLTVL.

The genes are TRBV15 and TRBJ2-3; no clear D gene. Trimming removed 5 bases at V and 4 bases at J, with 7 bases between. Germline CDR1 reads LNHNV; CDR2 reads YYDKDF (reference sequence). This CDR3 contains 12 residues. The DNA of the CDR3 is TGTGCCACCAGCCTATCCTCAGATACGCAGTATTTT. It codes for CATSLSSDTQYF.

The chain is built from TRBV19 and TRBJ2-7, with 12 bases lining up with TRBD2. This CDR3 is built from 16 residues. Germline CDR1 is LNHDA and CDR2 is SQIVND (reference sequence). The V and J ends lost 4 bases and 3 bases, in that order; junction bases with no gene match: 7. The CDR3 spells CASSTGLAGNRYEQYF. The CDR3 nucleotides are TGTGCCAGTAGTACGGGACTAGCGGGCAACCGCTACGAGCAGTACTTC.

The chain joins TRBV6-5 to TRBJ1-2, with TRBD1 identical over 9 bases. J lost 8 bases, V lost 5 bases, and 9 bases had no gene match. This CDR3 has 14 residues. The germline V gene encodes CDR1 MNHEY and CDR2 SVGAGI. The CDR3 spells CASSTLGTGRGYTF. DNA for the CDR3: TGTGCCAGCAGTACCTTGGGGACAGGGAGGGGCTACACCTTC.

Ten or more counts support this clone. V usage is TRBV3-1 (or the pseudogene TRBV3-2) and J usage is TRBJ2-7; D unclear. CDR3 length: 14 residues. CDR1 is LGHDT and CDR2 is YNNKEL in the germline V gene (reference sequence). V lost 2 bases and J 1 base, leaving 9 bases between the germline ends. CDR3 residues: CASSQRFRSYEQYF. CDR3 bases: TGTGCCAGCAGCCAAAGGTTCAGGTCCTACGAGCAGTACTTC.

This chain uses TRBV19 with TRBJ1-5; D might be TRBD1 (5 bases). The CDR3 has 16 amino acids. Between the trimmed V and J ends, which lost 7 bases and 3 bases, there was a span of 19 bases. Looked up from germline, CDR1 is LNHDA and CDR2 is SQIVND (reference sequence). The CDR3 is CASTPMGGFANQPQHF. DNA of the CDR3: TGTGCCAGTACCCCTATGGGGGGGTTTGCCAATCAGCCCCAGCATTTT.

This clone was picked up one time. The V and J genes are TRBV5-1 and TRBJ2-1; tentative D call: TRBD1 (5 bases). CDR1 SGHRS and CDR2 YFSETQ come from the germline V gene. Trimming took off 4 bases at V and 4 bases at J, with 9 bases between the two ends. This CDR3 spans 13 amino acids. The CDR3 coding sequence is TGCGCCAGCAGCCTGACAGAGTACAATGAGCAGTTCTTC. Protein sequence: CASSLTEYNEQFF.

The chain is built from TRBV7-2 and TRBJ1-2, with D tentatively TRBD1 (5 bases). The V gene lost 5 bases and the J gene lost 5 bases, with 12 bases spanning the gap. The germline CDR1 and CDR2 sequences are SGHTA and FQGNSA. The CDR3 sequence is 13 residues long. The CDR3 sequence is CASSPIDRYGYTF. The DNA of the CDR3 is TGTGCCAGCAGCCCTATTGACAGATATGGCTACACCTTC.

The CDR3 loop is CASSQDTMGTDTQYF. Here the CDR3 DNA reads TGCGCCAGCAGCCAAGATACAATGGGCACAGATACGCAGTATTTT. The chain carries TRBV4-3 and TRBJ2-3; D gene uncertain. The V end lost 0 bases, the J end lost 1 base, and 8 bases lay between the germline ends. This CDR3 contains 15 residues. Germline CDR1 and CDR2: LGHNA and YSLEER.

The V gene is TRBV19, the J gene TRBJ2-3, with a tentative D call TRBD1 (6 bases). CDR3 length equals 16 residues. From germline, CDR1 is LNHDA and CDR2 SQIVND (reference sequence). Trimming took 1 base from V and 0 from J, leaving 11 bases between them. The CDR3 DNA follows: TGTGCCAGTAGTATAGGGGTTGGGACAAGCACAGATACGCAGTATTTT. Translation: CASSIGVGTSTDTQYF.

J is TRBJ1-1 and V is TRBV27, with D possibly being TRBD1 (6 bases). The CDR3 extends over 13 amino acids. Trimming took off 2 bases at V and 3 bases at J, with 7 bases between the two ends. Germline V gene sequence: CDR1 MNHEY, CDR2 SMNVEV (reference sequence). CDR3 sequence reads: CASSLNRDTEAFF. The CDR3 DNA follows: TGTGCCAGCAGTTTAAACAGGGACACTGAAGCTTTCTTT.

The chain carries TRBV3-1 (or the pseudogene TRBV3-2) and TRBJ2-7; TRBD2 is a possible D gene (6 bases). Trimming took off 3 bases at V and 3 bases at J, with 9 bases between the two ends. The germline CDR1 and CDR2 sequences are LGHDT and YNNKEL (reference sequence). The CDR3 runs to 13 residues. The chain's CDR3 is CASSQTGLYEQYF. CDR3 sequence (DNA): TGTGCCAGCAGCCAGACGGGACTCTACGAGCAGTACTTC.

The chain links TRBV7-8 to TRBJ2-2; tentative D call: TRBD2 (6 bases). The CDR3 runs to 16 residues. Germline V gene data show CDR1 as SGHVS and CDR2 as FQNEAQ. V was pared by 5 bases and J by 2 bases, with 15 bases between. The CDR3 DNA reads TGTGCCAGCAGCAGTACGACGGGAGCAAACACCGGGGAGCTGTTTTTT. It yields the protein CASSSTTGANTGELFF. The full variable domain, its missing parts supplied by reference TRBV7-8 and TRBJ2-2, is GAGVSQSPRYKVAKRGQDVALRCDPISGHVSLFWYQQALGQGPEFLTYFQNEAQLDKSGLPSDRFFAERPEGSVSTLKIQRTQQEDSAVYLCASSSTTGANTGELFFGEGSRLTVL.

The V and J genes are TRBV28 and TRBJ2-5; tentatively, D is TRBD2 (6 bases). The CDR3 has 12 residues. Germline values: CDR1 MDHEN, CDR2 SYDVKM. The germline V and J ends were trimmed by 2 bases and 7 bases, with 8 bases remaining between them. CDR3 nucleotide sequence: TGTGCCAGCAGTTTAGTGGGGGGGACCCAGTACTTC. Protein sequence: CASSLVGGTQYF.

The chain links TRBV5-6 to TRBJ1-2; 8 nucleotides line up with TRBD1. Per germline, CDR1 SGHDT and CDR2 YYEEEE. This CDR3 has 13 amino acids. Trimming at V came to 4 bases and at J to 13 bases, leaving 12 bases not matched to a gene. CDR3 sequence (DNA): TGTGCCAGCAGCAGGACAGGGAGTGATGAGCTCACCTTC. Amino acids: CASSRTGSDELTF. Supplemented by reference TRBV5-6 and TRBJ1-2, the full variable domain reads DAGVTQSPTHLIKTRGQQVTLRCSPKSGHDTVSWYQQALGQGPQFIFQYYEEEERQRGNFPDRFSGHQFPNYSSELNVNALLLGDSALYLCASSRTGSDELTFGSGTRLTVV.

This clone appeared once. The gene calls are TRBV7-2 and TRBJ2-5; possible D gene TRBD2, 5 bases. Germline values: CDR1 SGHTA, CDR2 FQGNSA. V was pared by 1 base and J by 0 bases, with 9 bases between. The CDR3 spans 15 residues. The CDR3 sequence is CASSLVVAYQETQYF. For the CDR3, the DNA is TGTGCCAGCAGCTTAGTAGTAGCGTACCAAGAGACCCAGTACTTC.

J is TRBJ2-1 and V is TRBV6-5; TRBD1 agrees at 9 bases. The length of the CDR3 is 15 residues. Germline CDR1 and CDR2: MNHEY and SVGAGI. V lost 9 bases and J lost 0; bases outside the gene matches: 6. CDR3 residues: CASKPQGASYNEQFF. The CDR3 coding sequence is TGTGCCAGTAAACCACAGGGGGCCTCCTACAATGAGCAGTTCTTC.

This chain connects TRBV18 to TRBJ2-3; 8 bases align to TRBD1. This CDR3 region has 18 residues. In germline, CDR1 is KGHSH, CDR2 LQKENI. V trimming: 3 bases; J trimming: 6 bases; junction bases outside the gene matches: 17. The CDR3 spells CASSPLPGRTGYLDTQYF. The CDR3 DNA sequence: TGTGCCAGCTCACCCCTACCGGGCAGGACAGGGTATCTGGATACGCAGTATTTT.

To note about this clone: This sample includes further DNA sequences coding for the same CDR3. The chain uses TRBV3-1 (or the pseudogene TRBV3-2) and TRBJ2-1; 9 bases align to TRBD2. This CDR3 has 15 residues. V shed 4 bases and J 2 bases; nucleotides not matched to a gene: 3. Germline CDR1 LGHDT, CDR2 YNNKEL (reference sequence). CDR3 in amino acids: CASSPTSGAYNEQFF. The DNA for the CDR3 is TGTGCCAGCAGCCCGACTAGCGGAGCCTACAATGAGCAGTTCTTC.

The genes are TRBV6-6 and TRBJ1-1; 8 bases are a match to TRBD1. The CDR3 spans 14 residues. V shed 5 bases, J shed 5 bases, and the junction held 7 bases outside the gene matches. Germline V CDR1 and CDR2: MNHNY, SVGAGI (reference sequence). This CDR3 is CASSTNTGGTEAFF. The CDR3 DNA sequence: TGTGCCAGCAGTACGAACACAGGGGGGACTGAAGCTTTCTTT.

The chain links TRBV28 to TRBJ2-1; TRBD2 is a possible D gene (7 bases). With 4 bases removed from V and 7 bases from J, the gap between germline ends came to 20 bases. Germline CDR1 reads MDHEN; CDR2 reads SYDVKM. This CDR3 region has 16 residues. The CDR3 is CASSSIRGGPGNEQFF. The CDR3 nucleotides read TGTGCCAGCAGTTCCATTAGGGGGGGGCCAGGGAATGAGCAGTTCTTC.

This clone occurred a few times. This chain joins TRBV28 and TRBJ1-2; D ambiguous. CDR3 length: 13 residues. Trimming took 4 bases from V and 5 from J, leaving 11 bases between them. CDR1 and CDR2 from the germline V gene are MDHEN and SYDVKM. The CDR3: CASSSQPLYGYTF. DNA of the CDR3: TGTGCCAGCAGTTCCCAACCCCTATATGGCTACACCTTC.

This chain joins TRBV3-1 (or the pseudogene TRBV3-2) and TRBJ2-1; D unresolved. CDR3 length: 12 residues. CDR1 and CDR2 from the germline V gene are LGHDT and YNNKEL (reference sequence). Trimming left V 3 bases short and J 15 bases short, with 15 bases between. The CDR3 DNA follows: TGTGCCAGCAGCCAGGTTAGTTACCCGCGGTTCTTC. Translating it yields CASSQVSYPRFF.

The rearrangement uses TRBV6-2 or TRBV6-3 and TRBJ2-7; TRBD1 might be the D (5 bases). V was trimmed by 2 bases and J by 4 bases, leaving 12 bases between them. CDR1 MNHEY and CDR2 SVGEGT come from the germline V gene. The CDR3 length is 14 residues. The DNA for the CDR3 is TGTGCCAGCAGTTACGGGGCCCCCCCTTACGAGCAGTACTTC. It codes for CASSYGAPPYEQYF.

The chain recombines TRBV28 with TRBJ1-6, with 9 positions matching TRBD1. The CDR3 runs 16 residues. The germline gives CDR1 MDHEN, CDR2 SYDVKM. The junction had 17 bases not matched to a gene; V was cut back by 10 bases and J by 10 bases. The CDR3 here is CATDPLGTGKNSPLHF. The CDR3, as DNA: TGTGCCACCGACCCACTTGGGACAGGGAAAAACTCACCCCTCCACTTT.

This rearrangement joins TRBV5-1 to TRBJ2-7; D perhaps matches TRBD2 (5 bases). The CDR3 contains 13 residues. CDR1 is SGHRS and CDR2 is YFSETQ in the germline V gene. V lost 0 bases and J 6 bases, leaving 10 bases between the germline ends. This CDR3 reads CASSLDGKGEQYF. The CDR3 nucleotides read TGCGCCAGCAGCTTGGACGGGAAAGGCGAGCAGTACTTC.

The J gene is TRBJ1-3, the V gene TRBV28; TRBD1 might be the D (6 bases). Trimming left V 0 bases short and J 0 bases short, with 9 bases between. Germline CDR1 and CDR2: MDHEN and SYDVKM. The CDR3 runs 16 residues. The CDR3 loop reads CASSLWGGGSGNTIYF. DNA for the CDR3: TGTGCCAGCAGTTTATGGGGAGGGGGCTCTGGAAACACCATATATTTT. The full variable domain, in which reference TRBV28 and TRBJ1-3 provide the parts outside the CDR3, is DVKVTQSSRYLVKRTGEKVFLECVQDMDHENMFWYRQDPGLGLRLIYFSYDVKMKEKGDIPEGYSVSREKKERFSLILESASTNQTSMYLCASSLWGGGSGNTIYFGEGSWLTVV.

The chain is built from TRBV7-2 and TRBJ2-2, with D hard to call. The germline V gene encodes CDR1 SGHTA and CDR2 FQGNSA. The CDR3 is 11 residues long. Trimming shortened V by 5 bases and J by 7 bases, and 5 bases separated the two germline ends. In DNA, the CDR3 is TGTGCCAGCAGCCCCATCGGGGAGCTGTTTTTT. Translating gives CASSPIGELFF. The full variable domain, in which reference TRBV7-2 and TRBJ2-2 provide the parts outside the CDR3, is GAGVSQSPSNKVTEKGKDVELRCDPISGHTALYWYRQSLGQGLEFLIYFQGNSAPDKSGLPSDRFSAERTGGSVSTLTIQRTQQEDSAVYLCASSPIGELFFGEGSRLTVL.

With regard to this clone: One junction end does not reproduce the germline sequence, and a read error may be involved. The chain uses TRBV7-7 and TRBJ2-3; D perhaps matches TRBD1 (5 bases). CDR3 length: 13 residues. The germline gives CDR1 SSHAT, CDR2 FNYEAQ (reference sequence). CDR3 loop: CASSLDRTDTQYF. Written as DNA, the CDR3 is TGTGCTAGCAGCTTAGACAGAACAGATACGCAGTATTTT.

This clone has only one observation. The chain carries TRBV2 and TRBJ2-1; D unclear. The CDR3 loop spans 15 amino acids. The V gene lost 7 bases and the J gene lost 0 bases, with 13 bases spanning the gap. Germline CDR1 and CDR2: SNHLY and FYNNEI. The CDR3 coding sequence is TGTGCCAGCAATCTGAGAGATAACTCCTACAATGAGCAGTTCTTC. Translating it yields CASNLRDNSYNEQFF.